The 16 T cell receptor beta chains presented below share a single source sample, sequenced in a study of human T cells and chemical hapten exposure. Time point meaning: patch test 3, about 24 weeks after DPC sensitization. Specified treatment: therapeutic diphenylcyclopropenone sensitization with weekly scalp DPC. One entry per CDR3 protein results from TCRdb running MiXCR on the RACE reads. The sample yields approximately 80,000 distinct CDR3 sequences, approximately 11% seen once. The sample in question was whole blood, obtained in connection with sensitization to the hapten diphenylcyclopropenone (DPC). The receptors were gathered from a woman aged 45 to 65 with alopecia areata. Some clones in this sample may be carry-over from other donors' samples.

At least ten counts were recorded for this clonotype. This chain joins TRBV5-1 and TRBJ1-6, with TRBD1 as a possible D gene (5 bases). Germline V gene sequence: CDR1 SGHRS, CDR2 YFSETQ. This CDR3 is built from 15 residues. V lost 2 bases, J lost 8 bases, and 14 bases lay in between. CDR3 loop: CASSFRDPSDSPLHF. As DNA, the CDR3 is TGCGCCAGCAGCTTCCGGGACCCTTCGGATTCACCCCTCCACTTT.

This clonotype has a count of ten or more. CDR3 DNA sequence: TGCAGTGCTAGAGATTCAAGGGGGGGCGCGAACATTCAGTACTTC. This codes for CSARDSRGGANIQYF. This sequence joins TRBV20-1 and TRBJ2-4, with D possibly TRBD2 on 7 matching bases. This CDR3 has 15 residues. The germline CDR1 and CDR2 sequences are DFQATT and SNEGSKA (reference sequence). V dropped 0 bases and J dropped 7 bases, with 16 bases sitting between them.

This clonotype was observed a handful of times. The chain uses TRBV7-6 and TRBJ2-7; 8 bases map to TRBD2. Trimming cost V 1 base and J 6 bases; bases outside gene matches: 8. The CDR3 is made up of 15 amino acids. Germline V gives CDR1 SGHVS, CDR2 FNYEAQ. CDR3 residues: CASSLGGAGVGEQYV. The CDR3 nucleotides are TGTGCCAGCAGCTTAGGAGGAGCGGGAGTAGGCGAGCAGTACGTC.

The chain is built from TRBV9 and TRBJ2-7, with D possibly being TRBD2 (5 bases). The CDR3 sequence is 14 residues long. Germline CDR1 SGDLS, CDR2 YYNGEE. V lost 3 bases and J 2 bases, leaving 12 bases between the germline ends. The CDR3 DNA sequence: TGTGCCAGCAGCGCTAGGACGGGAACCTACGAGCAGTACTTC. Translated, it gives CASSARTGTYEQYF.

This clonotype came up a few times. The J gene is TRBJ1-3, the V gene TRBV20-1; D is unresolved. Germline V gives CDR1 DFQATT, CDR2 SNEGSKA (reference sequence). The CDR3 totals 13 residues. The germline V and J ends were trimmed by 2 bases and 0 bases, with 5 bases remaining between them. This CDR3 is CSARQISGNTIYF. CDR3 sequence (DNA): TGCAGTGCTAGACAAATCTCTGGAAACACCATATATTTT.

This clonotype showed up just a few times. The V and J genes are TRBV20-1 and TRBJ2-3; tentatively, D is TRBD2 (5 bases). Trimming cost V 7 bases and J 1 base, with 15 bases left between them. Germline assignment: CDR1 DFQATT and CDR2 SNEGSKA (reference sequence). This CDR3 is built from 14 residues. The CDR3 bases are TGCAGTGTCCAGGCAGATAGCGGCACAGATACGCAGTATTTT. It translates to CSVQADSGTDTQYF.

V and J are TRBV5-6 and TRBJ2-7, with unresolved D. CDR1 and CDR2 from the germline V gene are SGHDT and YYEEEE. The CDR3 loop spans 12 amino acids. With 2 bases removed from V and 2 bases from J, the gap between germline ends came to 5 bases. CDR3: CASSLNPYEQYF. Written as DNA, the CDR3 is TGTGCCAGCAGCTTAAATCCCTACGAGCAGTACTTC.

The table lists this clonotype with many counts. The genes are TRBV5-1 and TRBJ2-7; 7 positions agree with TRBD2. The J segment lost 6 bases and the V segment lost 0 bases, leaving 6 bases of the junction unmatched. Germline V CDR1 and CDR2: SGHRS, YFSETQ. The CDR3 length is 14 residues. The CDR3 DNA reads TGCGCCAGCAGCTTGGGTGGCGGGGGATTCGAGCAGTACTTC. Translation gives CASSLGGGGFEQYF.

This clonotype was recorded a few times. V usage is TRBV29-1 and J usage is TRBJ2-7; weak D call: TRBD1 (6 bases). This CDR3 is 14 amino acids long. Germline V lookup: CDR1 SQVTM, CDR2 ANQGSEA. The germline V and J ends were trimmed by 4 bases and 2 bases, with 15 bases remaining between them. CDR3 DNA sequence: TGCAGCGTTGGCCCGACAGGAAAAACCTACGAGCAGTACTTC. Its protein product is CSVGPTGKTYEQYF.

This clonotype was observed many times. V is TRBV11-2 and J is TRBJ1-1; D is ambiguous. Trimming cost V 5 bases and J 8 bases, with 12 bases left between them. The germline V gene encodes CDR1 SGHAT and CDR2 FQNNGV. CDR3 length: 12 residues. The CDR3 nucleotides are TGTGCCAGCAGCAGGACGGTGGTAGAAGCTTTCTTT. Protein product: CASSRTVVEAFF.

This clonotype was picked up many times. The chain links TRBV9 to TRBJ1-6; D remains ambiguous. In germline, CDR1 is SGDLS, CDR2 YYNGEE. The CDR3 spans 13 residues. V shed 3 bases and J shed 10 bases, with 11 bases lying between them. CDR3 loop: CASSASERSPLHF. For the CDR3, the DNA is TGTGCCAGCAGCGCCTCTGAAAGGTCACCCCTCCACTTT. Looking up the rest from reference TRBV9 and TRBJ1-6 gives the full variable domain: DSGVTQTPKHLITATGQRVTLRCSPRSGDLSVYWYQQSLDQGLQFLIQYYNGEERAKGNILERFSAQQFPDLHSELNLSSLELGDSALYFCASSASERSPLHFGNGTRLTVT.

In this sample, this clonotype turned up a few times. The chain links TRBV6-5 to TRBJ2-1, with a weak D call TRBD1 (6 bases). The germline V gene encodes CDR1 MNHEY and CDR2 SVGAGI. V was trimmed by 4 bases and J by 2 bases, leaving 9 bases between them. The CDR3 consists of 14 residues. CDR3 bases: TGTGCCAGCAGTTCACAGGGCCCCTACAATGAGCAGTTCTTC. This gives the protein CASSSQGPYNEQFF.

This clonotype was seen ten or more times. J is TRBJ2-2 and V is TRBV5-1, with D perhaps matching TRBD2 (5 bases). From germline, CDR1 is SGHRS and CDR2 YFSETQ. V dropped 4 bases and J dropped 6 bases, with 10 bases sitting between them. There are 13 residues in the CDR3. CDR3 sequence reads: CASSVSVSGELFF. CDR3 DNA sequence: TGCGCCAGCAGCGTTAGCGTGTCCGGGGAGCTGTTTTTT.

A few counts support this clonotype. The chain links TRBV3-1 to TRBJ2-7, with unresolved D. The CDR3 extends over 13 amino acids. The germline V gene has CDR1 LGHDT and CDR2 YNNKEL (reference sequence). Trimming took 5 bases from V and 1 from J, leaving 9 bases between them. The CDR3 spells CASSLAASYEQYF. CDR3 nucleotide sequence: TGTGCCAGCAGCTTGGCAGCGTCCTACGAGCAGTACTTC.

This clonotype has a handful of counts. The genes are TRBV5-4 and TRBJ2-3; 14 bases are shared with TRBD2. Germline CDR1 reads SGHNT; CDR2 reads YYREEE (reference sequence). This CDR3 region has 16 residues. V lost 3 bases, J lost 5 bases, and 5 bases stayed unmatched. In DNA form, the CDR3 reads TGTGCCAGCAGCTCGCCGACTAGCGGGAGGGTAGATACGCAGTATTTT. Its translation: CASSSPTSGRVDTQYF. The full variable domain, rest sourced from reference TRBV5-4 and TRBJ2-3, is ETGVTQSPTHLIKTRGQQVTLRCSSQSGHNTVSWYQQALGQGPQFIFQYYREEENGRGNFPPRFSGLQFPNYSSELNVNALELDDSALYLCASSSPTSGRVDTQYFGPGTRLTVL.

This clonotype appeared many times. The gene calls are TRBV7-2 and TRBJ2-2; D possibly matches TRBD1 or TRBD2 (5 bases each). Germline V gene data show CDR1 as SGHTA and CDR2 as FQGNSA. Trimming stripped 2 bases from V and 5 bases from J, with 6 bases between. CDR3 size: 13 residues. CDR3 sequence reads: CASSLWGTGELFF. The CDR3, as DNA: TGTGCCAGCAGCTTATGGGGGACCGGGGAGCTGTTTTTT.